The clone carrying this T cell receptor (beta chain) was found a few times. Time point indicated: newly diagnosed GD, antithyroid drugs for less than 3 months. The TCR library was prepared using RNA isolated from PBMCs. This CDR3 is built from 14 residues. Losses at the gene ends were 6 bases for V and 5 bases for J; bases not matched to a gene: 5. This record comes from a study of regulatory T cells in long-lasting Graves disease. CDR3 regions were amplified by Arm-PCR using iRepertoire HTBI primers to build TCR beta libraries. TCRdb ran MiXCR on the multiplex PCR reads and lists one entry per CDR3 protein. This table has 440,000 or so distinct CDR3 sequences, about 15% appearing once. The same data also went into a second study, on T cells in Graves' hyperthyroidism and ophthalmopathy. That paper states: Together with thyroid ultrasound, orbital computed tomography, serum thyroxine and TRAb, clinical symptoms were used for diagnoses.

The chain links TRBV12-3 or TRBV12-4 to TRBJ1-2, with TRBD1 identical over 11 bases. The clonotype comes from a woman aged 25 to 45 with Graves disease. Sequences were derived from peripheral blood mononuclear cells (PBMCs), sampled at new diagnosis, from a patient treated with antithyroid drugs. This CDR3 is CASSLGQGVYGYTF. CDR3 DNA sequence: TGTGCCAGCAGCCTGGGACAGGGGGTTTATGGCTACACCTTC.